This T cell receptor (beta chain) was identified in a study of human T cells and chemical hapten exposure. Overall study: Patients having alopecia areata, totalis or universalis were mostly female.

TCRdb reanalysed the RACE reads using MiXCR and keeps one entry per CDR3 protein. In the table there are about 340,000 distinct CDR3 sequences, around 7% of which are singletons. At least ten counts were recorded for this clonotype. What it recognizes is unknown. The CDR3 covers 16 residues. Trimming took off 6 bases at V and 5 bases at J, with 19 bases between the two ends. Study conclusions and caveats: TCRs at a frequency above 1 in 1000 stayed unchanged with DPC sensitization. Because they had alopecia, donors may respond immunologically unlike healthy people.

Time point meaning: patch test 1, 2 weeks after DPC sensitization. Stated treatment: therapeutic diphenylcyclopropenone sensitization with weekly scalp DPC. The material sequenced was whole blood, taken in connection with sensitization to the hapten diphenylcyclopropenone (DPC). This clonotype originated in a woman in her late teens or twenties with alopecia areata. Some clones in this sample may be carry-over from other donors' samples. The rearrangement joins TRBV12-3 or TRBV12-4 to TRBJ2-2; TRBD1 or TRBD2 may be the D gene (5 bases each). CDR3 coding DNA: TGTGCCAGCAGACCCCCAGGGCTAGCATGGACCGGGGAGCTGTTTTTT. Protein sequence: CASRPPGLAWTGELFF.